This T cell receptor (beta chain) was obtained from a study of blood T cell repertoires in COVID-19. For the study at large: From the United States, Italy and Spain came samples of acute and convalescent COVID-19. Sources were T cells, B-cell-depleted T cells, or PBMCs; the material itself was cDNA or gDNA.

Cohorts were based on clinical histories the participants reported. V shed 6 bases and J shed 0 bases, with 14 bases lying between them. The CDR3 has 14 residues. Germline V gives CDR1 SQVTM, CDR2 ANQGSEA. Assay used: immunoSEQ multiplex PCR; TCRdb lists only in-frame clones, some missing. In the table there are under 150,000 clones, 80% to 85% of which are singletons. V gene TRBV29-1 combines with J gene TRBJ1-1; D gene unclear. Sequencing was done on a sample of PBMCs or T cells enriched from blood (not recorded which). This receptor was taken from a man aged 35 to 55 with acute COVID-19. The CDR3 here is CSVVWRRMNTEAFF. The CDR3 DNA is TGCAGCGTCGTGTGGAGGAGGATGAACACTGAAGCTTTCTTT. Filled out from reference TRBV29-1 and TRBJ1-1, the complete variable domain reads SAVISQKPSRDICQRGTSLTIQCQVDSQVTMMFWYRQQPGQSLTLIATANQGSEATYESGFVIDKFPISRPNLTFSTLTVSNMSPEDSSIYLCSVVWRRMNTEAFFGQGTRLTVV.